The entry below describes one T cell receptor beta chain. Its antigen remains undetermined. The record has no base qualities; no much larger clone is one base away. Other DNA sequences in the sample encode the same CDR3. The data are from a study of radiotherapy plus CTLA-4 blockade in lung cancer (dated by TCRdb to 2016 to 2019). With regard to the full study: Objective responses were observed in 18% of enrolled patients, and disease control was achieved in approximately 29%.

In this study, focal radiation therapy paired with CTLA-4 blockade (ipilimumab) was tested in patients who had chemo-refractory metastatic non-small-cell lung cancer. CDR1 SGHTA and CDR2 FQGNSA were looked up in the germline V gene. Counted from cysteine to phenylalanine, this CDR3 has 11 amino acids. Only the CDR3 DNA stays, 33 bases, in frame from base 1. The germline ends are 6 bases apart after V is trimmed by 5 bases and J by 4 bases. Library prep was done by the immunoSEQ multiplex PCR assay. Drawn from immuneACCESS, this table holds only the in-frame rearrangements with V and J called that TCRdb kept. Clones are partly lost; checked studies trace under half to an unresolved V gene and leave the rest unexplained. This sample holds about 60,000 clones; around 76% were observed only once. The biggest ten clones account for 2.9% of the sample. Study-wide findings and limitations: The strongest predictors of response, as reported, were early dynamic changes in blood T cell clones along with a rise in serum interferon-beta after radiation. After treatment with radiotherapy and ipilimumab, TCR clones that originated in tumors expanded in peripheral blood.

The origin of this receptor is a human donor with non-small cell lung cancer who had a complete response to radiotherapy plus ipilimumab. The rearrangement combines TRBV7-2 with TRBJ2-7; the D gene assignment is ambiguous. The sample was peripheral blood, taken from a patient treated with radiotherapy plus ipilimumab. For the CDR3, the sequence is CASSPGYEQYF. The sequenced DNA is TGTGCCAGCAGCCCCGGTTACGAGCAGTACTTC.